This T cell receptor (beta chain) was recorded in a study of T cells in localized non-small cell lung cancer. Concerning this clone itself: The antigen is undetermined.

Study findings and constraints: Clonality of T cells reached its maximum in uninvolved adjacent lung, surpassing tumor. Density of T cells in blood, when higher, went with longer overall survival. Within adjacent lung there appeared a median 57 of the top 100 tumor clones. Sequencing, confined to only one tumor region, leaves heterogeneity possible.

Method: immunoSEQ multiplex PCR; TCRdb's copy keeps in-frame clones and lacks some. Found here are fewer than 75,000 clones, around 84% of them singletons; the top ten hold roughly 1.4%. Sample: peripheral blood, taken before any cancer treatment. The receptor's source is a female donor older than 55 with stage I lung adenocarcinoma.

The CDR3, as DNA: TGTGCCAGCAGCTTCCAGGGTGCCGGCTACACCTTC. It is translated as CASSFQGAGYTF. V gene TRBV27 combines with J gene TRBJ1-2, with D perhaps TRBD1 (5 bases). V lost 6 bases and J 8 bases, leaving 13 bases between the germline ends. CDR1 and CDR2 (germline): MNHEY, SMNVEV (reference sequence). The CDR3 runs 12 residues.